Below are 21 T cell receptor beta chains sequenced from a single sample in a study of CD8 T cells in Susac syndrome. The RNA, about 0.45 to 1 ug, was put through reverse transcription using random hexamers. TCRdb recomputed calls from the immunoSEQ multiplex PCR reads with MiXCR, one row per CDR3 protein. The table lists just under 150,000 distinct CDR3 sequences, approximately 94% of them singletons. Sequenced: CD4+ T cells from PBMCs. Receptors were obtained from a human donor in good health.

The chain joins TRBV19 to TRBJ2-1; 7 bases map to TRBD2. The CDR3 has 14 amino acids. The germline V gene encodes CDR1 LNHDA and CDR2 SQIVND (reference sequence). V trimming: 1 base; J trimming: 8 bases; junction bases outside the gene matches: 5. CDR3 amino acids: CASSIGREGDEQFF. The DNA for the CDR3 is TGTGCCAGTAGTATAGGCAGGGAGGGAGATGAGCAGTTCTTC.

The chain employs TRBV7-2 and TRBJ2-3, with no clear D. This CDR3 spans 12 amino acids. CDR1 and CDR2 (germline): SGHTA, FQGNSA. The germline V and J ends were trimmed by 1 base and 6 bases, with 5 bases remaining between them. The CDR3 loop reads CASSLDADTQYF. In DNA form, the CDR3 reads TGTGCCAGCAGCTTAGACGCGGATACGCAGTATTTT.

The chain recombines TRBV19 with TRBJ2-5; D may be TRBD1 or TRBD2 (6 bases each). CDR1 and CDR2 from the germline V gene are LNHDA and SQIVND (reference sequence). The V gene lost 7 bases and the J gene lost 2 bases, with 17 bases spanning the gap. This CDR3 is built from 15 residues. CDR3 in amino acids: CASTFSGANQETQYF. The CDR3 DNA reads TGTGCCAGTACCTTTTCGGGGGCAAATCAAGAGACCCAGTACTTC.

The DNA for the CDR3 is TGTGCCAGCAGCCTTGGGGGGCTCGTCGACGAGCAGTACTTC. Protein: CASSLGGLVDEQYF. The V call is TRBV3-1, the J call TRBJ2-7; D tentatively reads TRBD1 or TRBD2 (6 bases each). The germline V gene encodes CDR1 LGHDT and CDR2 YNNKEL (reference sequence). The V end was cut by 4 bases, the J end by 5 bases, with 15 bases between. The CDR3 extends over 14 amino acids.

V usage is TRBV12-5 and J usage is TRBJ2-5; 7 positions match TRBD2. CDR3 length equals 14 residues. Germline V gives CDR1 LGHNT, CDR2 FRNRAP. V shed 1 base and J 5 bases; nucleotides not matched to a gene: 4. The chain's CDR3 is CASGLGGLEETQYF. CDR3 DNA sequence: TGTGCTAGTGGTTTGGGAGGACTAGAGGAGACCCAGTACTTC.

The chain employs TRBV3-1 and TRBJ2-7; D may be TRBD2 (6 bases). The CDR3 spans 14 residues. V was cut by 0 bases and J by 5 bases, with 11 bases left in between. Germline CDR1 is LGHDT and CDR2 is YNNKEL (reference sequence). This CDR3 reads CASSQDLAQNEQYF. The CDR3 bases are TGTGCCAGCAGCCAAGACCTAGCGCAGAACGAGCAGTACTTC.

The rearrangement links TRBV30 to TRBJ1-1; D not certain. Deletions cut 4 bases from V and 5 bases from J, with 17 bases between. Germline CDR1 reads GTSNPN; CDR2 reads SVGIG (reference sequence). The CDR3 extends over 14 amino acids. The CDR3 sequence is CAWILPGGWTEAFF. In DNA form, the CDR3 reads TGTGCCTGGATCCTCCCGGGTGGATGGACTGAAGCTTTCTTT.

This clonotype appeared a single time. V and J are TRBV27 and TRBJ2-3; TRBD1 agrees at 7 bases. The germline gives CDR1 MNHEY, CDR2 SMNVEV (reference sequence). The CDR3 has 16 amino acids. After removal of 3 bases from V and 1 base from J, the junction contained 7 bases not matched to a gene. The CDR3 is CASSFHDRAGTDTQYF. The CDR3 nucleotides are TGTGCCAGCAGTTTCCACGACAGGGCTGGCACAGATACGCAGTATTTT.

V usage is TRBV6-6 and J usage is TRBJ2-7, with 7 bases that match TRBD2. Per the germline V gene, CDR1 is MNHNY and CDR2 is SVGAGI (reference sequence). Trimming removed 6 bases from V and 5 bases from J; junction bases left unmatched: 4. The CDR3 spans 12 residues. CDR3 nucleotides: TGTGCCAGCAGCCCCCGGGAGGACGAGCAGTACTTC. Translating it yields CASSPREDEQYF.

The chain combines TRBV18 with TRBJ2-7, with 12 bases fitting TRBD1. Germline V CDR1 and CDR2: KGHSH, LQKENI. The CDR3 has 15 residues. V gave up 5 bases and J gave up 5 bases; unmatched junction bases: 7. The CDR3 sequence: CASSVPGQGAHEQYF. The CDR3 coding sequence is TGTGCCAGCTCAGTCCCGGGACAGGGGGCCCACGAGCAGTACTTC.

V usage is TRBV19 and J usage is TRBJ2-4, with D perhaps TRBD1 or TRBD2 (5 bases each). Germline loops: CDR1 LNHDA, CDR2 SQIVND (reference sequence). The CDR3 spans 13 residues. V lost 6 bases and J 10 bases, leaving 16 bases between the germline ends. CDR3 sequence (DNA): TGTGCCAGTAGCTATATCGGGACGTCGATTCAGTACTTC. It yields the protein CASSYIGTSIQYF.

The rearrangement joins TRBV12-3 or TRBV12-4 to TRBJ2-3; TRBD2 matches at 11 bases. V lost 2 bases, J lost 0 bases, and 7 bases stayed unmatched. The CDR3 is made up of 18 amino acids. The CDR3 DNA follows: TGTGCCAGCAGTTTATTTCTAGCGGGGGGAACTAGCACAGATACGCAGTATTTT. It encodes CASSLFLAGGTSTDTQYF.

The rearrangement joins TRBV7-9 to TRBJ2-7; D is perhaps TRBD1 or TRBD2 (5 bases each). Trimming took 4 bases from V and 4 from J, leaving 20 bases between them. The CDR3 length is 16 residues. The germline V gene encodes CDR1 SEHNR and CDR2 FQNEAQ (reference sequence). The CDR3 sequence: CASSSDVRGRLYEQYF. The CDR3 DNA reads TGTGCCAGCAGCTCCGATGTCCGGGGACGGTTATACGAGCAGTACTTC.

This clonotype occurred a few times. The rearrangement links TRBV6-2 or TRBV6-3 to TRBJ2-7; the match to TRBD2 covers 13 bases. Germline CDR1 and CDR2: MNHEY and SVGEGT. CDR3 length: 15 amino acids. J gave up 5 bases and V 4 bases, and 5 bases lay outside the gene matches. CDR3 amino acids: CASSSWTSGSHEQYF. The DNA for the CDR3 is TGTGCCAGCAGTTCGTGGACTAGCGGGAGTCACGAGCAGTACTTC.

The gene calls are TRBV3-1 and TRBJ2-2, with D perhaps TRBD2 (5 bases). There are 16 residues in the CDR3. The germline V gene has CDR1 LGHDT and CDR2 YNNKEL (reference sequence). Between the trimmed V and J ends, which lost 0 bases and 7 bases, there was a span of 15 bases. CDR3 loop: CASSQDPPSLRGELFF. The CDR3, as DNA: TGTGCCAGCAGCCAAGACCCGCCTAGCCTCCGCGGGGAGCTGTTTTTT.

CDR3 in DNA: TGTGCCAGCAGAAAGGGGACAGGGAGCAATCAGCCCCAGCATTTT. Residues: CASRKGTGSNQPQHF. The chain employs TRBV3-1 and TRBJ1-5; 9 positions agree with TRBD1. Trimming removed 6 bases from V and 1 base from J; junction bases left unmatched: 4. This CDR3 comprises 15 residues. Germline loops: CDR1 LGHDT, CDR2 YNNKEL (reference sequence). Filled out from reference TRBV3-1 and TRBJ1-5, the complete variable domain reads DTAVSQTPKYLVTQMGNDKSIKCEQNLGHDTMYWYKQDSKKFLKIMFSYNNKELIINETVPNRFSPKSPDKAHLNLHINSLELGDSAVYFCASRKGTGSNQPQHFGDGTRLSIL.

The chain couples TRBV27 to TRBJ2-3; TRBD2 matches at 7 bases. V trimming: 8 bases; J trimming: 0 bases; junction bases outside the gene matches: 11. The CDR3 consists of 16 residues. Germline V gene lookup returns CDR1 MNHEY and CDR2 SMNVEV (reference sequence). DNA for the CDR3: TGTGCCAGCGGGGGGTGGGGGAGGGCTAGCACAGATACGCAGTATTTT. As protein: CASGGWGRASTDTQYF.

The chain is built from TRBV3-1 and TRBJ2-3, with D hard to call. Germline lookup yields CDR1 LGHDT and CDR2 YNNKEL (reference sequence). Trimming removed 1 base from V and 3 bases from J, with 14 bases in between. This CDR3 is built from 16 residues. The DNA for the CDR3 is TGTGCCAGCAGCCAAGGAGAGGCTTGGGGTACAGATACGCAGTATTTT. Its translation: CASSQGEAWGTDTQYF.

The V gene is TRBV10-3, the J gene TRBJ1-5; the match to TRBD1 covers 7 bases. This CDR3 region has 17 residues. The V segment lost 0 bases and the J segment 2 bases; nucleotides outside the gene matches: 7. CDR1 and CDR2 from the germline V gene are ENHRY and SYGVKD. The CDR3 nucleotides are TGTGCCATCAGTGAGTCCAAGGGGGCCTTGGGCAATCAGCCCCAGCATTTT. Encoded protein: CAISESKGALGNQPQHF.

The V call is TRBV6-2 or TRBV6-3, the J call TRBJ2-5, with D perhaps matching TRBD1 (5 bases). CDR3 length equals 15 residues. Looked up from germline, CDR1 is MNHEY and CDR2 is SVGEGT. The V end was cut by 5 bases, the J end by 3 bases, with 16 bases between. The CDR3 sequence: CASSTFGQAEETQYF. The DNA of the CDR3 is TGTGCCAGCAGTACCTTCGGACAAGCTGAAGAGACCCAGTACTTC.

The CDR3 sequence: CSANQINIQYF. The CDR3 nucleotides read TGCAGTGCTAACCAAATAAACATTCAGTACTTC. The chain joins TRBV20-1 to TRBJ2-4; the D is unclear. The V end was cut by 4 bases, the J end by 6 bases, with 7 bases between. The CDR3 has 11 residues. Germline-derived CDR1 and CDR2 are DFQATT and SNEGSKA (reference sequence).